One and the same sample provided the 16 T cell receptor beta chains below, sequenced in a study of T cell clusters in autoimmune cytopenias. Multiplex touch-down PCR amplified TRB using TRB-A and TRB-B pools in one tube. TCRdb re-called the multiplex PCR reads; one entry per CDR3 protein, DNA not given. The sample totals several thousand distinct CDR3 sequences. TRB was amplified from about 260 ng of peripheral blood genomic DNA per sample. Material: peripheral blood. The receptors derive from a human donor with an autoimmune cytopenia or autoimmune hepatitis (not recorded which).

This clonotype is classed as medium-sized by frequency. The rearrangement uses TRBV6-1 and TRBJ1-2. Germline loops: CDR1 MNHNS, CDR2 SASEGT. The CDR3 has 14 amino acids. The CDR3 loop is CASSEAPTPRGYTF.

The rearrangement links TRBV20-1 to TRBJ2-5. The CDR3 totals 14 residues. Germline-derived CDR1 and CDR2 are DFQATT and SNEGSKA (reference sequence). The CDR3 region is CSPWLRVRQETQYF.

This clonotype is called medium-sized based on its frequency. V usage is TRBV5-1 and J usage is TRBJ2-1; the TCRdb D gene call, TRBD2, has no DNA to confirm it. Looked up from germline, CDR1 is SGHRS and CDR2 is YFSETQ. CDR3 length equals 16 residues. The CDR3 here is CASSLDAEGSYNEQFF.

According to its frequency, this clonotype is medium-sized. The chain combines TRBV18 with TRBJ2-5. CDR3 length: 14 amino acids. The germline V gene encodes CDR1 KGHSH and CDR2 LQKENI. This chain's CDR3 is CASSFLLVQETQYF.

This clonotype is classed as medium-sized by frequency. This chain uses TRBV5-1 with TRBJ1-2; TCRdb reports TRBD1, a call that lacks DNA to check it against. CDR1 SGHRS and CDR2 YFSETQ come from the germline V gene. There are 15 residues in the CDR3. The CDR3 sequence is CASSPWQGGHYGYTF.

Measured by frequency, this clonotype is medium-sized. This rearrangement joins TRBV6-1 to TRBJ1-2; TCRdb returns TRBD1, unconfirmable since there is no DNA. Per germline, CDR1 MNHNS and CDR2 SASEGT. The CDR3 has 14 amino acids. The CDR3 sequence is CASRVTGGFRGYTF.

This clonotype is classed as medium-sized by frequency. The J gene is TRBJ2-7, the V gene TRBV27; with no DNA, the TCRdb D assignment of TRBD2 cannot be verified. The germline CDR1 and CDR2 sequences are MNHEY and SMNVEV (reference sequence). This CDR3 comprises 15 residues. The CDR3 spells CASRHQREGGYEQYF.

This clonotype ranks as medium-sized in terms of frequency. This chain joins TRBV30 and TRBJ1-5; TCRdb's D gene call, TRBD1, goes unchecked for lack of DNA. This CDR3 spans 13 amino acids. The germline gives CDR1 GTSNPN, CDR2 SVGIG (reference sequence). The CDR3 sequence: CAWGGQTEQPQHF.

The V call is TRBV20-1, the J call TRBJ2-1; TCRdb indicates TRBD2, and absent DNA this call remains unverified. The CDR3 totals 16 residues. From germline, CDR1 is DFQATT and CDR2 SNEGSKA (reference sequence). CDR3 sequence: CSAGGRSGGASDEQFF.

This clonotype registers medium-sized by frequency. The CDR3 sequence: CATSREATADTIYF. J is TRBJ1-3 and V is TRBV15. Germline V CDR1 and CDR2: LNHNV, YYDKDF (reference sequence). This CDR3 is 14 amino acids long.

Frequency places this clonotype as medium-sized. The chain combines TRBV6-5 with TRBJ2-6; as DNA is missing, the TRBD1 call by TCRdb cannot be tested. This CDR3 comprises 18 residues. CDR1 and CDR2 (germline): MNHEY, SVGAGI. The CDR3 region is CASSYGTGISSGANVLTF.

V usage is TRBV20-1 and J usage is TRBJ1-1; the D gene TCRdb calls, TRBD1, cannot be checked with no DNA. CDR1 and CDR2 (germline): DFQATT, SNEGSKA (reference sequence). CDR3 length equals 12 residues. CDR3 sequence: CSARAKGAAAFF.

The CDR3 protein is CASSSRAAGTGELFF. The J gene is TRBJ2-2, the V gene TRBV5-1; with no DNA, the TCRdb D assignment of TRBD2 cannot be verified. The CDR3 spans 15 residues. Germline V gene lookup returns CDR1 SGHRS and CDR2 YFSETQ.

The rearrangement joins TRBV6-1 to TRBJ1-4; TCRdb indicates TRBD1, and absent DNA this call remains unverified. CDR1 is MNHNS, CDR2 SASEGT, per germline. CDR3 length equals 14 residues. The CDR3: CASSEWGTNEKLFF.

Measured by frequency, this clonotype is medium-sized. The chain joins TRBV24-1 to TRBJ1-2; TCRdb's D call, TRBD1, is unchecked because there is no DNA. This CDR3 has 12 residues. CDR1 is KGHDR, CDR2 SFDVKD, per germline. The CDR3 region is CATWTAPHGYTF.

CDR3 sequence: CASSYGAGSSYNEQFF. The chain employs TRBV6-6 and TRBJ2-1; without DNA, the TCRdb call of TRBD1 cannot be checked. CDR1 and CDR2 from the germline V gene are MNHNY and SVGAGI (reference sequence). The CDR3 extends over 16 amino acids.